This T cell receptor (beta chain) is drawn from a study of radiation and T cells in renal cell carcinoma (dated by TCRdb to 2020 to 2021). With regard to the full study: The samples were drawn from a clinical trial, where primary renal cell carcinomas were treated with 15 Gy of stereotactic body radiation therapy and then removed by nephrectomy 4 weeks afterward. A total of around 50 samples underwent TCR beta sequencing, made up of some 26 tumors and some 27 peripheral blood samples. Across all 50 or so samples, under 4,500,000 unique CDR3 nucleotide sequences, encoding 2,658,974 unique CDR3 amino acid sequences, were identified. Broad study findings and their caveats: The single-armed trial design could not address effects of radiation dose or scheduling on the TCR repertoire. In blood, the top tumor clonotypes increased from baseline to 2 weeks after radiation and then shrank by 4 weeks, which suggests a temporary expansion of tumor-resident clones. No pretreatment tumor biopsies were available, so the baseline intratumoral presence of clonotypes could not be determined. Tracking of blood repertoire dynamics stopped at three to five weeks after treatment, with no follow-up past that point.

The label giving this sample's time point can be read as: baseline pretreatment blood. The treatment or condition label on this specimen signifies: 15 Gy SBRT to primary tumor, nephrectomy 4 weeks later. Serial peripheral blood from radiation-treated patients was sampled at baseline, 2 weeks and 4 weeks after SBRT to track tumor-enriched clonotypes. All patients had renal cell carcinoma with clear cell pathology. The QIAamp DNA Blood Mini Kit (Qiagen) was used to prepare genomic DNA for TCR sequencing. The analyses included only samples that passed all quality control checks. This clone was seen once. Its cognate antigen has yet to be identified. Nothing much larger sits one base from this clone, and base qualities are not available. TCR beta libraries were generated from genomic DNA with the immunoSEQ kit, following the manufacturer's recommendations. Library preparation used a first multiplex PCR with proprietary primers, then a second PCR adding unique barcodes, with bead cleanups after each round. A positive control reaction and a negative control reaction, both provided in the kit, were run with every batch of samples. The final libraries were assessed on an Agilent 4200 TapeStation D1000 ScreenTape, pooled by volume, and quantified by qPCR. Sequencing ran on an Illumina NextSeq500 with a MidOutput 150-cycle cartridge, using 156 Read1 and 15 Index1 cycles with kit custom primers. The pooled library was loaded at 0.75 to 1 pM, with a roughly 19% PhiX control spiked in. Per the source publication's procedure: The vendor-processed data were analyzed in R, and a clonotype was defined as all T cells that share the same CDR3 nucleotide sequence. In the clone abundance analyses, frequencies in each sample were normalized to that sample's 10,000 most abundant clones. Public T cell clones, averaging fewer than five per sample, were removed before analysis. An abundance difference of at least 32-fold between compartments was the criterion for calling clonotypes tumor-enriched or baseline blood-enriched. A beta-binomial differential abundance model was used to identify clonotypes that were expanded or contracted between blood time points. The Baroni-Urbani and Buser coefficient was used to measure tumor-blood repertoire similarity, and groups were compared with two-tailed Wilcoxon tests in R. This is the immuneACCESS table as TCRdb keeps it, with only in-frame sequences that have V and J called. A part of the clones is gone; compared with another copy, unresolved V genes explain less than half, and the rest is unexplained. V and J calls and clone size are given by that table; D and trimming were obtained from the DNA. The sample records 150,000 or so clones, approximately 91% of which are singletons. 9.5% to 15% of the sample is held by the ten biggest clonotypes.

CDR1 is given as MNHEY and CDR2 as SVGAGI, both from the germline V gene. Spanning cysteine to phenylalanine, the CDR3 consists of 16 amino acids. Kept here is only the CDR3 DNA, which spans 48 bases and is read in frame from base 1. Trimming costs V 4 bases and J 7 bases, and their ends lie 22 bases apart. Sequences were derived from blood, sampled from a patient whose treatment included radiotherapy and nephrectomy. The origin of this receptor is a woman in her forties or fifties with renal cell carcinoma. The sequence joins TRBV6-5 to TRBJ1-2; the D gene is perhaps TRBD1, from 5 matching bases. The DNA reads as follows: TGTGCCAGCAGTTCATCAACCGACCCGGGGGGGGGTGGCTACACCTTC. Its translation is CASSSSTDPGGGGYTF.